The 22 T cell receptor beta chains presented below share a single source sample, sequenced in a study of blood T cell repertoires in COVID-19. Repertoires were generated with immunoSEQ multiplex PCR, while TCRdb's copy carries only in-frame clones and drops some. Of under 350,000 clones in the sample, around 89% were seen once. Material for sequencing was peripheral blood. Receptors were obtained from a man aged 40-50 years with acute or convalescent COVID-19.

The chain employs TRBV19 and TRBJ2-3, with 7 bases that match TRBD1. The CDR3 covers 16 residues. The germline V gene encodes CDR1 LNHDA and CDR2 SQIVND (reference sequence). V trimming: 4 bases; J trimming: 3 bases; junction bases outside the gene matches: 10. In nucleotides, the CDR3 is TGTGCCAGTAGTAGTAGGGGGCTTCCCCCAACAGATACGCAGTATTTT. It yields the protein CASSSRGLPPTDTQYF. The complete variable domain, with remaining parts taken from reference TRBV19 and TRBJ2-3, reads DGGITQSPKYLFRKEGQNVTLSCEQNLNHDAMYWYRQDPGQGLRLIYYSQIVNDFQKGDIAEGYSVSREKKESFPLTVTSAQKNPTAFYLCASSSRGLPPTDTQYFGPGTRLTVL.

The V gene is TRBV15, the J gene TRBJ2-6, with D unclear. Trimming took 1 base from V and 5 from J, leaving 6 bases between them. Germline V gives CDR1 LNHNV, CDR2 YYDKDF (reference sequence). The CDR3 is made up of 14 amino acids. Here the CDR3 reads CATSRVAWANVLTF. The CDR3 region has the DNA TGTGCCACCAGCAGAGTCGCGTGGGCCAACGTCCTGACTTTC.

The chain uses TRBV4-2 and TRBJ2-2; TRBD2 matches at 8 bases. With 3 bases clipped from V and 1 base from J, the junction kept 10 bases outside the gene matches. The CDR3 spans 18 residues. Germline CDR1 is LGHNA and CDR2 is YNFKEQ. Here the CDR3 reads CASSQVQSSGENTGELFF. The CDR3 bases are TGTGCCAGCAGCCAGGTTCAAAGTAGCGGGGAGAACACCGGGGAGCTGTTTTTT.

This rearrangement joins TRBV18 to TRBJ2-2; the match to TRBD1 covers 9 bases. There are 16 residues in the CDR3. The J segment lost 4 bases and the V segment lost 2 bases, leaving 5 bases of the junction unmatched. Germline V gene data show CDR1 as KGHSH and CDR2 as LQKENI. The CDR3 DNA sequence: TGTGCCAGCTCACCATACAGGGGGCAGACCACCGGGGAGCTGTTTTTT. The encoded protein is CASSPYRGQTTGELFF.

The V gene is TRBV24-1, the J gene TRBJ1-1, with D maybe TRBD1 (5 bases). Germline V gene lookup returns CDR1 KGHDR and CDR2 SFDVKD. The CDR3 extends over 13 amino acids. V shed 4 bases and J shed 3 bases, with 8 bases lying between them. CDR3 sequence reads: CATSDREDTEAFF. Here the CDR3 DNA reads TGTGCCACCAGTGACAGGGAGGACACTGAAGCTTTCTTT.

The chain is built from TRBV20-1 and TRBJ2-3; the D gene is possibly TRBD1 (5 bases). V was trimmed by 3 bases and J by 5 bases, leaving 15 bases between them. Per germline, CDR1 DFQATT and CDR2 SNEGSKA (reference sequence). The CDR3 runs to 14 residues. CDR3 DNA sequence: TGCAGTGCTAGTAGGGGTGAGGCGATAGATACGCAGTATTTT. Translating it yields CSASRGEAIDTQYF.

The CDR3 loop is CASSLWGRGYGYTF. CDR3 DNA sequence: TGTGCCAGCAGTTTATGGGGGAGGGGATATGGCTACACCTTC. The rearrangement links TRBV27 to TRBJ1-2; D might be TRBD1 (5 bases). CDR3 length: 14 residues. The germline gives CDR1 MNHEY, CDR2 SMNVEV (reference sequence). Trimming shortened V by 1 base and J by 5 bases, and 11 bases separated the two germline ends.

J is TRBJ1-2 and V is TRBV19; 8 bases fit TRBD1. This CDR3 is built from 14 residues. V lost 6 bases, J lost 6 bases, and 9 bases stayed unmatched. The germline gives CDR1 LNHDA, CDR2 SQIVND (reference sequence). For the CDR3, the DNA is TGTGCCAGTAGGCCCGGACAGGGTGGTAATGGCTACACCTTC. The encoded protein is CASRPGQGGNGYTF.

CDR3 loop: CASSPPTGAQPQHF. CDR3 DNA sequence: TGTGCCAGCAGTCCGCCTACTGGGGCGCAGCCCCAGCATTTT. The chain carries TRBV6-5 and TRBJ1-5; D might be TRBD1 (5 bases). This CDR3 is built from 14 residues. Trimming took off 5 bases at V and 7 bases at J, with 15 bases between the two ends. Germline V lookup: CDR1 MNHEY, CDR2 SVGAGI.

The CDR3 here is CASSLVGQAHGYTF. The CDR3, as DNA: TGTGCCAGCAGCTTAGTGGGACAGGCCCATGGCTACACCTTC. The genes are TRBV7-8 and TRBJ1-2, with TRBD1 matching over 8 bases. This CDR3 contains 14 residues. In germline, CDR1 is SGHVS, CDR2 FQNEAQ. The trim removed 1 base at V and 6 bases at J, leaving 4 bases unmatched.

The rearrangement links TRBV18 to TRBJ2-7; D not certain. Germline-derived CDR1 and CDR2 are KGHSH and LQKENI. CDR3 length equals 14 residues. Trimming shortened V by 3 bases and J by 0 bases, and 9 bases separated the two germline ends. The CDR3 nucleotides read TGTGCCAGCTCACCGGCGGTGACCTCCTACGAGCAGTACTTC. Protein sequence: CASSPAVTSYEQYF.

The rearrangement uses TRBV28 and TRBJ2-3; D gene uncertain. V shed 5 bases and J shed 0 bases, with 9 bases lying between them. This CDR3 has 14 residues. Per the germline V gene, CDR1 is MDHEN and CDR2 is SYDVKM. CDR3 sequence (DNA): TGTGCCAGCAGTCCACTTAGAAGCACAGATACGCAGTATTTT. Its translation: CASSPLRSTDTQYF.

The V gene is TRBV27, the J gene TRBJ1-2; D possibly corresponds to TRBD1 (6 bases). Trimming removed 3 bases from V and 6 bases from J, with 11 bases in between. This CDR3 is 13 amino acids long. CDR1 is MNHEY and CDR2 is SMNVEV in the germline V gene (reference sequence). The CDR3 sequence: CASSFMGADGYTF. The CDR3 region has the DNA TGTGCCAGCAGTTTCATGGGGGCGGATGGCTACACCTTC.

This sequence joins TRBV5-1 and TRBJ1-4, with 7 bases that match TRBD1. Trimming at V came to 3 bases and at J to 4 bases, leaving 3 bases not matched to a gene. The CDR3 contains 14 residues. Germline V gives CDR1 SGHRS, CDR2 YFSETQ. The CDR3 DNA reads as TGCGCCAGCAGCTCGGGACAGCTTAATGAAAAACTGTTTTTT. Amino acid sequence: CASSSGQLNEKLFF.

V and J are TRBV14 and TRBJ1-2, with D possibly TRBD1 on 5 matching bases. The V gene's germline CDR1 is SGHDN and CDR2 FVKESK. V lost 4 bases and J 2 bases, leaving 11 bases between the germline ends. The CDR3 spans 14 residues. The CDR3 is CASSPLGGNYGYTF. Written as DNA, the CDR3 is TGTGCCAGCAGCCCCCTGGGGGGGAACTATGGCTACACCTTC. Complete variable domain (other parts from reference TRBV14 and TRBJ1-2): EAGVTQFPSHSVIEKGQTVTLRCDPISGHDNLYWYRRVMGKEIKFLLHFVKESKQDESGMPNNRFLAERTGGTYSTLKVQPAELEDSGVYFCASSPLGGNYGYTFGSGTRLTVV.

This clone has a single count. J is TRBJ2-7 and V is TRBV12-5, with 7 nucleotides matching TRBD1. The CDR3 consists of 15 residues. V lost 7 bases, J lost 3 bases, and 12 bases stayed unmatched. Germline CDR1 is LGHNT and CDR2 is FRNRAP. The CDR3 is CASAVFLDRHYEQYF. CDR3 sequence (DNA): TGTGCTAGTGCCGTCTTTTTGGACAGGCACTACGAGCAGTACTTC.

Written as DNA, the CDR3 is TGCGCCAGCAGCCTCTCAGCGGGGGGGCCCCAGCAGTACTTC. This gives the protein CASSLSAGGPQQYF. This chain joins TRBV5-1 and TRBJ2-7; 10 positions agree with TRBD2. Germline trimming cut 4 bases from V and 8 bases from J; bases unmatched to any gene: 9. The CDR3 is made up of 14 amino acids. Germline-derived CDR1 and CDR2 are SGHRS and YFSETQ.

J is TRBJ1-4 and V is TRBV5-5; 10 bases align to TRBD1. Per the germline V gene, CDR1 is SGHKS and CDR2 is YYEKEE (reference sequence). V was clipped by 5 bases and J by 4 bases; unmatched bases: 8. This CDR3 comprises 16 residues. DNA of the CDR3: TGTGCCAGCAGTTTTGGACAGGGGGGACTTAATGAAAAACTGTTTTTT. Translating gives CASSFGQGGLNEKLFF.

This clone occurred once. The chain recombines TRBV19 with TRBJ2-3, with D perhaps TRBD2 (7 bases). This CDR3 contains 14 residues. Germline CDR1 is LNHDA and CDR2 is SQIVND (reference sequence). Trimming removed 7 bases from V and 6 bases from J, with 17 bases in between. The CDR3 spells CASKGAGRGDTQYF. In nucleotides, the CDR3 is TGTGCCAGTAAAGGCGCAGGGAGGGGGGATACGCAGTATTTT.

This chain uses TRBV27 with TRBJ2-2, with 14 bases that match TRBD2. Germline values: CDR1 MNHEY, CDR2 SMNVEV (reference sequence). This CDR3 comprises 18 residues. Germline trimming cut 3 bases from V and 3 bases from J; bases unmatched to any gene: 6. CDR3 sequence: CASSFPPGLAGDTGELFF. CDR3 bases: TGTGCCAGCAGTTTTCCCCCGGGACTAGCGGGGGACACCGGGGAGCTGTTTTTT.

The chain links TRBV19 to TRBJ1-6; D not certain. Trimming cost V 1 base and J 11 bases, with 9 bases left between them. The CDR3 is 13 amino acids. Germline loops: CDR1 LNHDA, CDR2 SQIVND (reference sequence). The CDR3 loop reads CASSIGRETPLHF. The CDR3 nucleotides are TGTGCCAGTAGTATAGGGCGGGAGACACCCCTCCACTTT.

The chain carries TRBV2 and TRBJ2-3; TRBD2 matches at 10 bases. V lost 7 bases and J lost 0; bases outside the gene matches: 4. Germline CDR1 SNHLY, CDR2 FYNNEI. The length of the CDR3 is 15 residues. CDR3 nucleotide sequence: TGTGCCAGCAAAAGGGGACTAGCGAGCACAGATACGCAGTATTTT. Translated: CASKRGLASTDTQYF.